One and the same sample provided the 23 T cell receptor beta chains below, sequenced in a study of T cell responses to AZD1222 COVID-19 vaccine. The table came from immunoSEQ multiplex PCR; TCRdb's copy has only in-frame clones and leaves some out. Here the sample spans 70,000 to 85,000 clones, around 82% being singletons. Specimen: peripheral blood, collected 28 days after the second AZD1222 dose. The receptors shown here come from an adult who received the AZD1222 COVID-19 vaccine.

The V call is TRBV7-9, the J call TRBJ2-5; D is ambiguous. Trimming stripped 4 bases from V and 1 base from J, with 13 bases between. CDR1 and CDR2 from the germline V gene are SEHNR and FQNEAQ (reference sequence). The CDR3 has 15 amino acids. CDR3 sequence reads: CASSYFPAIQETQYF. The CDR3 coding sequence is TGTGCCAGCAGCTACTTTCCCGCGATCCAAGAGACCCAGTACTTC.

The chain links TRBV7-2 to TRBJ1-2; maybe TRBD1 (5 bases). Deletions cut 3 bases from V and 1 base from J, with 12 bases between. The CDR3 runs to 15 residues. Germline V CDR1 and CDR2: SGHTA, FQGNSA. The CDR3 reads CASSFAGLGNYGYTF. The DNA for the CDR3 is TGTGCCAGCAGCTTTGCAGGGTTAGGTAACTATGGCTACACCTTC.

The sample holds a few counts of this clone. V and J are TRBV29-1 and TRBJ1-4; no definite D call. The CDR3 runs to 15 residues. From germline, CDR1 is SQVTM and CDR2 ANQGSEA. With 6 bases removed from V and 0 bases from J, the gap between germline ends came to 14 bases. The CDR3 spells CSVAGPDATNEKLFF. The CDR3 DNA reads as TGCAGCGTAGCGGGCCCCGATGCAACTAATGAAAAACTGTTTTTT.

This clone was seen once. This chain links TRBV19 with TRBJ2-4; D call uncertain. The germline V and J ends were trimmed by 0 bases and 0 bases, with 12 bases remaining between them. The CDR3 runs 17 residues. Germline loops: CDR1 LNHDA, CDR2 SQIVND (reference sequence). CDR3 nucleotide sequence: TGTGCCAGTAGTATAGATCATAACAGACTAGCCAAAAACATTCAGTACTTC. It yields the protein CASSIDHNRLAKNIQYF. Drawing the rest from reference TRBV19 and TRBJ2-4, the complete variable domain is DGGITQSPKYLFRKEGQNVTLSCEQNLNHDAMYWYRQDPGQGLRLIYYSQIVNDFQKGDIAEGYSVSREKKESFPLTVTSAQKNPTAFYLCASSIDHNRLAKNIQYFGAGTRLSVL.

The chain couples TRBV28 to TRBJ1-6; no definite D call. CDR3 size: 12 residues. The germline gives CDR1 MDHEN, CDR2 SYDVKM. V lost 6 bases and J lost 10, with 10 bases in between. The CDR3 bases are TGTGCCAGCAGCCTCCTCACCTCACCCCTCCACTTT. This encodes CASSLLTSPLHF.

The chain is built from TRBV5-4 and TRBJ2-7; 9 nucleotides align to TRBD1. Germline V CDR1 and CDR2: SGHNT, YYREEE (reference sequence). V gave up 4 bases and J gave up 3 bases; unmatched junction bases: 5. This CDR3 spans 14 amino acids. The CDR3 DNA reads TGTGCCAGCAGCGTCCGGGACAGGGACTACGAGCAGTACTTC. Translating it yields CASSVRDRDYEQYF.

The chain has TRBV5-6 and TRBJ2-5; 8 bases fit TRBD2. The CDR3 is 17 amino acids. The germline gives CDR1 SGHDT, CDR2 YYEEEE. The V gene end was trimmed by 4 bases and the J gene end by 1 base; junction bases not matched to a gene: 12. The CDR3 DNA reads TGTGCCAGCAGCCCGAGGTGGTTTAGCGGGATCCAAGAGACCCAGTACTTC. Translation gives CASSPRWFSGIQETQYF.

The rearrangement links TRBV5-4 to TRBJ1-5; D is perhaps TRBD1 (5 bases). Trimming stripped 0 bases from V and 6 bases from J, with 7 bases between. There are 13 residues in the CDR3. Germline CDR1 reads SGHNT; CDR2 reads YYREEE (reference sequence). The DNA for the CDR3 is TGTGCCAGCAGCTTGGGGGGCGGTCAGCCCCAGCATTTT. The encoded protein is CASSLGGGQPQHF.

The genes are TRBV29-1 and TRBJ1-5; D is perhaps TRBD1 (5 bases). Germline CDR1 and CDR2: SQVTM and ANQGSEA. The CDR3 is made up of 12 amino acids. V lost 7 bases and J lost 5, with 12 bases in between. This CDR3 is CSAGGDDQPQHF. In nucleotides, the CDR3 is TGCAGCGCCGGGGGGGACGATCAGCCCCAGCATTTT.

This clone is a singleton in its sample. The chain employs TRBV6-4 and TRBJ2-1; perhaps TRBD2 as D (6 bases). The germline V gene has CDR1 MRHNA and CDR2 SNTAGT. The V end lost 8 bases, the J end lost 5 bases, and 13 bases lay between the germline ends. The CDR3 covers 13 residues. CDR3 protein: CASGGTDHNEQFF. In DNA, the CDR3 is TGTGCCAGCGGAGGGACGGACCACAATGAGCAGTTCTTC.

This clone was seen just once. The CDR3 coding sequence is TGTGCCAGCAGTTATGATGCGGGGAACCAAGAGACCCAGTACTTC. Its translation: CASSYDAGNQETQYF. V is TRBV6-5 and J is TRBJ2-5; weak D call: TRBD2 (6 bases). The CDR3 totals 15 residues. V dropped 3 bases and J dropped 0 bases, with 11 bases sitting between them. CDR1 is MNHEY, CDR2 SVGAGI, per germline.

The chain couples TRBV18 to TRBJ1-5; 7 bases are shared with TRBD1. The CDR3 length is 14 residues. From germline, CDR1 is KGHSH and CDR2 LQKENI. With V trimmed by 3 bases and J by 5 bases, 4 bases remained unmatched. As DNA, the CDR3 is TGTGCCAGCTCACCCGGAGGGGGCGATCAGCCCCAGCATTTT. Amino acid sequence: CASSPGGGDQPQHF. Full variable domain (rest looked up from reference TRBV18 and TRBJ1-5): NAGVMQNPRHLVRRRGQEARLRCSPMKGHSHVYWYRQLPEEGLKFMVYLQKENIIDESGMPKERFSAEFPKEGPSILRIQQVVRGDSAAYFCASSPGGGDQPQHFGDGTRLSIL.

J is TRBJ2-7 and V is TRBV6-5, with 10 positions matching TRBD2. This CDR3 comprises 15 residues. CDR1 is MNHEY, CDR2 SVGAGI, per germline. The V segment lost 6 bases and the J segment 3 bases; nucleotides outside the gene matches: 8. For the CDR3, the DNA is TGTGCCAGCAGCCCCAGCGGGAGGGCTAACTACGAGCAGTACTTC. It encodes CASSPSGRANYEQYF.

The chain uses TRBV18 and TRBJ2-3; D gene ambiguous. Trimming removed 2 bases from V and 2 bases from J, with 8 bases in between. Germline values: CDR1 KGHSH, CDR2 LQKENI. The CDR3 consists of 14 residues. The CDR3 sequence is CASSPNGHTDTQYF. Here the CDR3 DNA reads TGTGCCAGCTCACCAAACGGTCACACAGATACGCAGTATTTT. The variable domain in full, with the rest retrieved from reference TRBV18 and TRBJ2-3, is NAGVMQNPRHLVRRRGQEARLRCSPMKGHSHVYWYRQLPEEGLKFMVYLQKENIIDESGMPKERFSAEFPKEGPSILRIQQVVRGDSAAYFCASSPNGHTDTQYFGPGTRLTVL.

This chain uses TRBV28 with TRBJ1-6; D is unclear. Germline V CDR1 and CDR2: MDHEN, SYDVKM. This CDR3 comprises 14 residues. With 3 bases removed from V and 10 bases from J, the gap between germline ends came to 13 bases. CDR3 DNA sequence: TGTGCCAGCAGTTTCCTCGAACGGGGATCACCCCTCCACTTT. It encodes CASSFLERGSPLHF. The whole variable domain, filled in from reference TRBV28 and TRBJ1-6, reads DVKVTQSSRYLVKRTGEKVFLECVQDMDHENMFWYRQDPGLGLRLIYFSYDVKMKEKGDIPEGYSVSREKKERFSLILESASTNQTSMYLCASSFLERGSPLHFGNGTRLTVT.

This rearrangement joins TRBV4-1 to TRBJ1-1; TRBD1 matches at 8 bases. After removal of 1 base from V and 10 bases from J, the junction contained 8 bases not matched to a gene. Germline CDR1 is MGHRA and CDR2 is YSYEKL. This CDR3 has 14 amino acids. In DNA, the CDR3 is TGCGCCAGCAGCCAAGTAGGACAGGGTGTAGGAGCTTTCTTT. The encoded protein is CASSQVGQGVGAFF.

The V gene is TRBV6-2 or TRBV6-3, the J gene TRBJ1-2; maybe TRBD1 (6 bases). CDR1 and CDR2 from the germline V gene are MNHEY and SVGEGT. V gave up 4 bases and J gave up 11 bases, with 14 bases separating them. CDR3 length equals 12 residues. CDR3 residues: CASSLGARWYTF. The CDR3 DNA reads as TGTGCCAGCAGTTTGGGGGCGAGGTGGTACACCTTC.

V is TRBV7-2 and J is TRBJ1-2; D is ambiguous. This CDR3 has 11 residues. The germline V and J ends were trimmed by 4 bases and 8 bases, with 8 bases remaining between them. Per germline, CDR1 SGHTA and CDR2 FQGNSA. CDR3 DNA sequence: TGTGCCAGCAGCTCGACTTGGGGCTACACCTTC. Encoded protein: CASSSTWGYTF.

The rearrangement links TRBV4-2 to TRBJ2-4; possibly TRBD1 or TRBD2 for D (5 bases each). This CDR3 spans 16 amino acids. Trimming cost V 0 bases and J 0 bases, with 9 bases left between them. In germline, CDR1 is LGHNA, CDR2 YNFKEQ. CDR3 sequence (DNA): TGTGCCAGCAGCCAAGAATCGGGGCTAGCCAAAAACATTCAGTACTTC. It is translated as CASSQESGLAKNIQYF.

The chain has TRBV3-1 (or the pseudogene TRBV3-2) and TRBJ1-1; D remains ambiguous. CDR3 length equals 14 residues. V lost 1 base and J 4 bases, leaving 10 bases between the germline ends. Germline V CDR1 and CDR2: LGHDT, YNNKEL (reference sequence). The CDR3 reads CASSQVASSTEAFF. The CDR3 nucleotides are TGTGCCAGCAGCCAAGTAGCTTCTAGCACTGAAGCTTTCTTT.

V usage is TRBV9 and J usage is TRBJ2-1; TRBD2 agrees at 11 bases. The CDR3 loop spans 16 amino acids. The V and J ends lost 0 bases and 7 bases, in that order; junction bases with no gene match: 6. From germline, CDR1 is SGDLS and CDR2 YYNGEE. For the CDR3, the DNA is TGTGCCAGCAGCGTAGGAAGGGCTAGCGGGAGGAATGAGCAGTTCTTC. This gives the protein CASSVGRASGRNEQFF.

This chain connects TRBV5-1 to TRBJ1-1; tentatively, D is TRBD1 (6 bases). From germline, CDR1 is SGHRS and CDR2 YFSETQ. The CDR3 runs to 13 residues. V was shortened by 4 bases and J by 3 bases, with 10 bases between the two germline ends. CDR3 DNA: TGCGCCAGCAGCCGGCGACAGGACACTGAAGCTTTCTTT. Its protein is CASSRRQDTEAFF.

V is TRBV27 and J is TRBJ2-7; D is ambiguous. The CDR3 loop spans 12 amino acids. Trimming removed 5 bases from V and 9 bases from J, with 14 bases in between. The germline gives CDR1 MNHEY, CDR2 SMNVEV (reference sequence). As DNA, the CDR3 is TGTGCCAGCAGTGTAACGGTTTTTGGGCAGTACTTC. As protein: CASSVTVFGQYF.